A selection of T cell receptor beta chains follows, all from one sample in a study of blood T cell repertoires in COVID-19. The protocol was immunoSEQ multiplex PCR, while the TCRdb copy is restricted to in-frame clones and leaves out a portion. The sample yields 200,000 to 250,000 clones, 70% to 90% seen once. The material sequenced was PBMCs or T cells enriched from blood (not recorded which). The receptors were gathered from a man under 40 who had recovered from COVID-19. The CDR3 runs from the conserved cysteine through the conserved F or W. A D gene is named only where the DNA matches it firmly. Some rows have no size entry. The others give once, few or many, or a class for an expanded clone.

J: TRBJ2-7
size: once
D: TRBD1
V: TRBV18
DNA: TGTGCCAGCTCACCGTCGGGACAGAGCTCCTACGAGCAGTACTTC
CDR3: CASSPSGQSSYEQYF

J: TRBJ1-4
size: NA
D: TRBD1
V: TRBV27
DNA: TGTGCCAGCAGTCCTGGGACAGGGGGGGAGTTGGAAAAACTGTTTTTT
CDR3: CASSPGTGGELEKLFF

J: TRBJ2-5
size: NA
D: TRBD2
V: TRBV5-1
DNA: TGCGCCAGCAGCATCAGCGGGAGGATTGGAGAGACCCAGTACTTC
CDR3: CASSISGRIGETQYF

J: TRBJ2-2
size: NA
D: TRBD2
V: TRBV7-3
DNA: TGTGCCAGCAGCTTAAGACTAGCGGGGGGACCCGGGGAGCTGTTTTTT
CDR3: CASSLRLAGGPGELFF

J: TRBJ1-6
size: NA
D: NA
V: TRBV5-1
DNA: TGCGCCAGCAGTATTCAGGGTCCGTACAATTCACCCCTCCACTTT
CDR3: CASSIQGPYNSPLHF

J: TRBJ2-7
size: once
D: TRBD2
V: TRBV27
DNA: TGTGCCAGCAGTTTATCGGTCCTTAGCGGGAGCTACGAGCAGTACTTC
CDR3: CASSLSVLSGSYEQYF

J: TRBJ1-3
size: NA
D: NA
V: TRBV7-9
DNA: TGTGCCAGCAGCTTTGTCGCAGGCTCTGGAAACACCATATATTTT
CDR3: CASSFVAGSGNTIYF

J: TRBJ1-4
size: few
D: TRBD1
V: TRBV11-2
DNA: TGTGCCAGCAGCCCCCGGACAGGGACCTATGAAAAACTGTTTTTT
CDR3: CASSPRTGTYEKLFF

J: TRBJ2-7
size: once
D: TRBD2
V: TRBV28
DNA: TGTGCCAGCAGTTTGCCCCCCAAACTAGCGGGAGACTACGAGCAGTACTTC
CDR3: CASSLPPKLAGDYEQYF

J: TRBJ2-2
size: NA
D: NA
V: TRBV3-1/TRBV3-2
DNA: TGTGCCAGCAGCTTTGGGGGGATAACACCGCCCGTGCCCCTTTTT
CDR3: CASSFGGITPPVPLF

J: TRBJ1-5
size: NA
D: TRBD1
V: TRBV18
DNA: TGTGCCAGCTCACATGGACAGGCTTTTAGCAATCAGCCCCAGCATTTT
CDR3: CASSHGQAFSNQPQHF

J: TRBJ2-2
size: NA
D: NA
V: TRBV5-6
DNA: TGTGCCAGCAGCTTGTTAGACTCCAACACCGGGGAGCTGTTTTTT
CDR3: CASSLLDSNTGELFF

J: TRBJ1-1
size: NA
D: TRBD1
V: TRBV4-3
DNA: TGCGCCAGCAGCCCCGGACAGGGCTTTCAAGCTTTCTTT
CDR3: CASSPGQGFQAFF

J: TRBJ1-2
size: few
D: NA
V: TRBV2
DNA: TGTGCCAGCAAAAACCGGGGGTATGGCTACACCTTC
CDR3: CASKNRGYGYTF

J: TRBJ2-1
size: NA
D: NA
V: TRBV28
DNA: TGTGCCAGCAGCCCGCTTTTGTCAGGGGGGTCCTACAATGAGCAGTTCTTC
CDR3: CASSPLLSGGSYNEQFF

J: TRBJ1-1
size: NA
D: NA
V: TRBV13
DNA: TGTGCCAGCAGCTTTGAGGCCACTGAAGCTTTCTTT
CDR3: CASSFEATEAFF

J: TRBJ1-2
size: NA
D: TRBD1
V: TRBV30
DNA: TGTGCCCACCCGGGACAGGGGGCCCACGGGAACTATGGCTACACCTTC
CDR3: CAHPGQGAHGNYGYTF

J: TRBJ2-2
size: NA
D: TRBD2
V: TRBV2
DNA: TGTGCCAGCAGTGGGCGACTAGCGGGGGTGATCGGGGAGCTGTTTTTT
CDR3: CASSGRLAGVIGELFF

J: TRBJ2-3
size: NA
D: NA
V: TRBV4-2
DNA: TGTGCCAGCAGCCAAGTCCCGGGACTCCACACAGATACGCAGTATTTT
CDR3: CASSQVPGLHTDTQYF

J: TRBJ1-4
size: NA
D: NA
V: TRBV15
DNA: TGTGCCACCAGCGGCGAAAGAGCGGACGCTAATGAAAAACTGTTTTTT
CDR3: CATSGERADANEKLFF

J: TRBJ2-1
size: NA
D: NA
V: TRBV21-1
DNA: TGTGCCAGCAGCAAAGGTCAGGGACTAGCGGACAATGAGCAGTTCTTC
CDR3: CASSKGQGLADNEQFF

J: TRBJ2-1
size: NA
D: NA
V: TRBV2
DNA: TGTGCCACCACCCTTTCGGGTGAGCAGTTCTTC
CDR3: CATTLSGEQFF

J: TRBJ1-2
size: NA
D: NA
V: TRBV6-5
DNA: TGTGCCAGCACTAATATAGGGGGAGCCTATGGCTACACCTTC
CDR3: CASTNIGGAYGYTF

J: TRBJ2-2
size: NA
D: NA
V: TRBV3-1/TRBV3-2
DNA: TGTGCCAGCCAAAGCTTTGAAAGCCGGGAGCTGTTTTTT
CDR3: CASQSFESRELFF

J: TRBJ1-4
size: NA
D: NA
V: TRBV9
DNA: TGTGCCAGCAGCGTAGTCTGGGGGCCTAATGAAAAACTGTTTTTT
CDR3: CASSVVWGPNEKLFF

J: TRBJ1-2
size: NA
D: NA
V: TRBV5-8
DNA: TGTGCCAGCAGCTACACTAGTCCTAACTATGGCTACACCTTC
CDR3: CASSYTSPNYGYTF

J: TRBJ2-1
size: NA
D: NA
V: TRBV5-1
DNA: TGCGCCAGCAGCTTGTTGGGGGGGCTTGGCGATGAGCAGTTCTTC
CDR3: CASSLLGGLGDEQFF

J: TRBJ2-7
size: NA
D: TRBD2
V: TRBV3-1/TRBV3-2
DNA: TGTGCCAGCAGCCAAGCGATTGTAGGACTAGCGGACTACGAGCAGTACTTC
CDR3: CASSQAIVGLADYEQYF

J: TRBJ2-7
size: NA
D: NA
V: TRBV18
DNA: TGTGCCAGCTCACCACCTGCAGGGGGGTACGAGCAGTACTTC
CDR3: CASSPPAGGYEQYF

J: TRBJ1-2
size: NA
D: NA
V: TRBV21-1
DNA: TGTGCCAGCAGCCTCTGCGCGCAGGGGGTAGGAGACTATGGCTACACCTTC
CDR3: CASSLCAQGVGDYGYTF

J: TRBJ2-5
size: NA
D: TRBD1
V: TRBV7-9
DNA: TGTGCCGCCGGGACAGGGGCCCCACAAGAGTACTTC
CDR3: CAAGTGAPQEYF

J: TRBJ1-5
size: NA
D: TRBD1
V: TRBV6-4
DNA: TGTGCCAGCAGTGACTCCAGGGGGTCAGGGATGGGAGGCAATCAGCCCCAGCATTTT
CDR3: CASSDSRGSGMGGNQPQHF

J: TRBJ1-6
size: NA
D: TRBD1
V: TRBV9
DNA: TGTGCCAGCAGCGTAGGACAGGGTAATTCACCCCTCCACTTT
CDR3: CASSVGQGNSPLHF

J: TRBJ2-4
size: NA
D: NA
V: TRBV4-1
DNA: TGCGCCAGCAGCCAAGACCCCAGGTCTGTTAGCATTCAGTACTTC
CDR3: CASSQDPRSVSIQYF

J: TRBJ1-4
size: NA
D: NA
V: TRBV4-3
DNA: TGCGCCAGCAGCCCAGGGGCCAGGGGCCGTAATGAAAAACTGTTTTTT
CDR3: CASSPGARGRNEKLFF

J: TRBJ2-6
size: NA
D: TRBD2
V: TRBV7-2
DNA: TGTGCCAGCAGCTTTAGCGGGGGTTACTCTGGGGCCAACGTCCTGACTTTC
CDR3: CASSFSGGYSGANVLTF

J: TRBJ1-6
size: NA
D: NA
V: TRBV19
DNA: TGTGCCACCTCAGGGAGGAGGGACTCACCCCTCCACTTT
CDR3: CATSGRRDSPLHF

J: TRBJ2-3
size: NA
D: NA
V: TRBV14
DNA: TGTGCCAGCAGCCGTTGGACGGGGGACACAGATACGCAGTATTTT
CDR3: CASSRWTGDTDTQYF

J: TRBJ2-3
size: NA
D: TRBD2
V: TRBV5-4
DNA: TGTGCCAGCAGCTCGGGACTAGCGGGGGGGCTAAATACGCAGTATTTT
CDR3: CASSSGLAGGLNTQYF

J: TRBJ2-7
size: NA
D: TRBD2
V: TRBV4-3
DNA: TGCGCCAGCAGCCCGTTCGTAAGCGGGGGGGCCGGCGAGCAGTACTTC
CDR3: CASSPFVSGGAGEQYF

J: TRBJ2-1
size: NA
D: TRBD2
V: TRBV19
DNA: TGTGCCAGTAGTCCCCCAACCGGGACTAGCGGGAGGAATGAGCAGTTCTTC
CDR3: CASSPPTGTSGRNEQFF

J: TRBJ2-7
size: NA
D: TRBD1
V: TRBV6-5
DNA: TGTGCCAGCAGTTACTCTGGGACAGGGAGGGACGAGCAGTACTTC
CDR3: CASSYSGTGRDEQYF

J: TRBJ1-6
size: NA
D: TRBD1
V: TRBV6-5
DNA: TGTGCCAGCAGATCAGGGGGACAAAATTCACCCCTCCACTTT
CDR3: CASRSGGQNSPLHF

J: TRBJ2-1
size: NA
D: TRBD2
V: TRBV7-9
DNA: TGTGCCAGCAGCACTCGGACTAGCGGCGGGTACAATGAGCAGTTCTTC
CDR3: CASSTRTSGGYNEQFF

J: TRBJ1-3
size: NA
D: NA
V: TRBV1
DNA: TGCACCAGCAGCCAAGGAGGGGAGGGGGTCTCTGGAAACACCATATATTTT
CDR3: CTSSQGGEGVSGNTIYF

J: TRBJ2-1
size: NA
D: TRBD2
V: TRBV5-1
DNA: TGCGCCAGCAGCCGGGGCGGCGGGAGCGGGGAAAGGAATGAGCAGTTCTTC
CDR3: CASSRGGGSGERNEQFF

J: TRBJ2-3
size: NA
D: TRBD1
V: TRBV10-3
DNA: TGTGCCATCAATCGGGGACAGGGGGCAATAGGGGGAGATACGCAGTATTTT
CDR3: CAINRGQGAIGGDTQYF

J: TRBJ1-5
size: NA
D: TRBD1
V: TRBV6-6
DNA: TGTGCCAGCAGTTACACCTCTCTACAGGGGAATCAGCCCCAGCATTTT
CDR3: CASSYTSLQGNQPQHF

J: TRBJ2-1
size: NA
D: NA
V: TRBV12-3/TRBV12-4
DNA: TGTGCCAGCAGCCCACTCCCGGGTCGAGAGTTCTTC
CDR3: CASSPLPGREFF

J: TRBJ2-1
size: NA
D: NA
V: TRBV29-1
DNA: TGCAGCGTTGTAGGGACTGGAAAAGAATACAGCTCCTACAATGAGCAGTTCTTC
CDR3: CSVVGTGKEYSSYNEQFF

J: TRBJ2-7
size: NA
D: TRBD2
V: TRBV6-5
DNA: TGTGCCAGCAGTTCCGGGACTAGCGCCTACGAGCAGTACTTC
CDR3: CASSSGTSAYEQYF

J: TRBJ2-2
size: NA
D: NA
V: TRBV7-6
DNA: TGTGCCAGCAGCCCAGACACCGGGGAGCTGTTTTTT
CDR3: CASSPDTGELFF